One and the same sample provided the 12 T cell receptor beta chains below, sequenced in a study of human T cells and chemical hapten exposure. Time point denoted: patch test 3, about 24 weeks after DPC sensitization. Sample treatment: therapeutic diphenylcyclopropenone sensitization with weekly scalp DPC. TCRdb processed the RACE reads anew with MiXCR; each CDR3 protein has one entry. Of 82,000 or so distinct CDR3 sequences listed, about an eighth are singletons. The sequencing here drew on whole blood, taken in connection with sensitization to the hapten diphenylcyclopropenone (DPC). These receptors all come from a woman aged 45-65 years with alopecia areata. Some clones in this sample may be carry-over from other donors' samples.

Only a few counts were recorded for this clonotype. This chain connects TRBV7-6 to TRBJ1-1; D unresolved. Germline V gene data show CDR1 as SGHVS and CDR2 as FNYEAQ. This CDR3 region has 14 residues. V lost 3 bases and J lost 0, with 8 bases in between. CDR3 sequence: CASSLVGMNTEAFF. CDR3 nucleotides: TGTGCCAGCAGCTTGGTGGGTATGAACACTGAAGCTTTCTTT.

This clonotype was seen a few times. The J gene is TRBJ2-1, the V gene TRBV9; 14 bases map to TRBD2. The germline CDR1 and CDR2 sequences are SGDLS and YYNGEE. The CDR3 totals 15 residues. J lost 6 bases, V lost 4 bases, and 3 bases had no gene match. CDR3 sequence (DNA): TGTGCCAGCAGCTTCGGGACTAGCGGGAGCAATGAGCAGTTCTTC. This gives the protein CASSFGTSGSNEQFF. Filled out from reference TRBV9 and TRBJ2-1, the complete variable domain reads DSGVTQTPKHLITATGQRVTLRCSPRSGDLSVYWYQQSLDQGLQFLIQYYNGEERAKGNILERFSAQQFPDLHSELNLSSLELGDSALYFCASSFGTSGSNEQFFGPGTRLTVL.

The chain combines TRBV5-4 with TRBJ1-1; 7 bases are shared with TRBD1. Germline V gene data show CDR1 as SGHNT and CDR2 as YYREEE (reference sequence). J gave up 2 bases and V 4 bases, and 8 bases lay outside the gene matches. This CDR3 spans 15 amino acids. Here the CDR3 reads CASSVPGQINTEAFF. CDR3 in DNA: TGTGCCAGCAGCGTCCCGGGACAGATTAACACTGAAGCTTTCTTT.

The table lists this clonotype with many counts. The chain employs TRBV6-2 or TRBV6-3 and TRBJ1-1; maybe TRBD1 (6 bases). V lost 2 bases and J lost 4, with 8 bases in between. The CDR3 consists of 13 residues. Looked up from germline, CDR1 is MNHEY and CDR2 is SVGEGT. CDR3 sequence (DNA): TGTGCCAGCAGTTACACGGGGGCCACTGAAGCTTTCTTT. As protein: CASSYTGATEAFF.

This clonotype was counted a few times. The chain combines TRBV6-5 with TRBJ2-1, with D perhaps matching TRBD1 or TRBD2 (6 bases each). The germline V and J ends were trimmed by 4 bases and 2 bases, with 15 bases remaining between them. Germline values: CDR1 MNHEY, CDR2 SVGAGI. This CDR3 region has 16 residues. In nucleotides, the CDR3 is TGTGCCAGCAGTTCGACAGCCGGGGGCCCCTACAATGAGCAGTTCTTC. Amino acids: CASSSTAGGPYNEQFF.

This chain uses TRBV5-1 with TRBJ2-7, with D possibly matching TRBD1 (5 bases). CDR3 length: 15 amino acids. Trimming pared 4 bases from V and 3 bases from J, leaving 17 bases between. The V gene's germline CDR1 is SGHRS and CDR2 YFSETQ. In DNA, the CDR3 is TGCGCCAGCAGCCCGGTCCGGACAAGACTCTACGAGCAGTACTTC. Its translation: CASSPVRTRLYEQYF.

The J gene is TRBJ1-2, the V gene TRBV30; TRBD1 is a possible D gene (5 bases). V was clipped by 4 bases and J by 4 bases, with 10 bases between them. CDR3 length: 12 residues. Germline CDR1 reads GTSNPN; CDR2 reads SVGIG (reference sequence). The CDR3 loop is CAWNSGTYGYTF. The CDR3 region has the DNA TGTGCCTGGAACTCCGGGACCTATGGCTACACCTTC. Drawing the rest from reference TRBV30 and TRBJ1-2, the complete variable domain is SQTIHQWPATLVQPVGSPLSLECTVEGTSNPNLYWYRQAAGRGLQLLFYSVGIGQISSEVPQNLSASRPQDRQFILSSKKLLLSDSGFYLCAWNSGTYGYTFGSGTRLTVV.

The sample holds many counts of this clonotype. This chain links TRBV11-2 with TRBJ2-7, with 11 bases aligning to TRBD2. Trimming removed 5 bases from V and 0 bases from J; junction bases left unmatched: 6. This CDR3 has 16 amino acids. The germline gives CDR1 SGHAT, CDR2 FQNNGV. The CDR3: CASSGSGLADSYEQYF. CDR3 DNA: TGTGCCAGCAGCGGATCGGGACTAGCGGACTCCTACGAGCAGTACTTC.

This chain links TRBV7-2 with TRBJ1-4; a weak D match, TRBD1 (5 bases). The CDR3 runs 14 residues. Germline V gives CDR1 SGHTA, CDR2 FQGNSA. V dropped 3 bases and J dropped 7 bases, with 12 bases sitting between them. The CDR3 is CASSFRGNFEKLFF. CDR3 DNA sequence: TGTGCCAGCAGCTTCCGGGGCAATTTTGAAAAACTGTTTTTT.

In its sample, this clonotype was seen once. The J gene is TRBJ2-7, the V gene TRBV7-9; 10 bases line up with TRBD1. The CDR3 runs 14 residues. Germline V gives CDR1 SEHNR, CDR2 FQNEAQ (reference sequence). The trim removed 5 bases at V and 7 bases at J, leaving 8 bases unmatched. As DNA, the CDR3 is TGTGCCAGCAGCCCCCGGGACAGGGGTGGAGAGCAGTACTTC. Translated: CASSPRDRGGEQYF.

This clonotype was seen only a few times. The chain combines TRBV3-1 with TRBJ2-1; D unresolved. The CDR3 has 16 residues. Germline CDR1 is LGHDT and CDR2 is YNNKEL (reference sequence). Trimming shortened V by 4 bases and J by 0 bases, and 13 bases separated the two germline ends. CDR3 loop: CASSRGGASSYNEQFF. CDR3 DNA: TGTGCCAGCAGCCGGGGTGGAGCTAGCTCCTACAATGAGCAGTTCTTC.

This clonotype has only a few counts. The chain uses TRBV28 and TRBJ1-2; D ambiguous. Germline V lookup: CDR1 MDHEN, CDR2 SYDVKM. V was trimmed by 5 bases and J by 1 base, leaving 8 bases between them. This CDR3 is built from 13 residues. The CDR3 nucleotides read TGTGCCAGCAGTCTGTTGGATAACTATGGCTACACCTTC. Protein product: CASSLLDNYGYTF.